A single sample gave rise to the 25 T cell receptor beta chains below, sequenced in a study of T cell responses to AZD1222 COVID-19 vaccine. TCRdb's copy holds only in-frame clones and misses some; the assay was immunoSEQ multiplex PCR. This repertoire shows approximately 89,000 clones, 90% found once; its top ten account for 5% to 6%. Specimen: peripheral blood, collected 28 days after the second AZD1222 dose. These receptors came from an adult who received the AZD1222 COVID-19 vaccine.

This rearrangement joins TRBV30 to TRBJ1-1; no definite D call. Germline assignment: CDR1 GTSNPN and CDR2 SVGIG (reference sequence). With 2 bases removed from V and 2 bases from J, the gap between germline ends came to 6 bases. The CDR3 sequence is 12 residues long. The CDR3 region has the DNA TGTGCCTGGAGTCAAGCAAACACTGAAGCTTTCTTT. It specifies CAWSQANTEAFF.

V gene TRBV6-5 combines with J gene TRBJ1-1; no clear D. CDR1 and CDR2 (germline): MNHEY, SVGAGI. The CDR3 spans 12 residues. Trimming took 8 bases from V and 1 from J, leaving 8 bases between them. CDR3 loop: CASYRWNTEAFF. The CDR3 nucleotides read TGTGCCAGCTATCGGTGGAACACTGAAGCTTTCTTT.

The chain carries TRBV5-1 and TRBJ1-2; perhaps TRBD1 as D (5 bases). V was pared by 0 bases and J by 7 bases, with 10 bases between. The CDR3 spans 13 residues. Per the germline V gene, CDR1 is SGHRS and CDR2 is YFSETQ. The CDR3 nucleotides read TGCGCCAGCAGCTTGGCCGGGGGGTTTGGCTACACCTTC. Its protein is CASSLAGGFGYTF.

This clone was seen only once. The CDR3 here is CASSQDLGGGNQPQHF. The CDR3 nucleotides read TGCGCCAGCAGCCAAGATCTAGGGGGGGGCAATCAGCCCCAGCATTTT. This sequence joins TRBV4-1 and TRBJ1-5, with a tentative D call TRBD1 (6 bases). Germline CDR1 is MGHRA and CDR2 is YSYEKL. The CDR3 consists of 16 residues. Trimming shortened V by 0 bases and J by 2 bases, and 11 bases separated the two germline ends.

The chain has TRBV5-8 and TRBJ2-7, with a weak D call TRBD2 (7 bases). V was trimmed by 10 bases and J by 1 base, leaving 12 bases between them. The CDR3 consists of 12 residues. Germline-derived CDR1 and CDR2 are SGHTS and YDEGEE. The CDR3 spells CAWGGPSYEQYF. The CDR3 nucleotides are TGTGCCTGGGGGGGCCCTTCCTACGAGCAGTACTTC.

This sequence joins TRBV29-1 and TRBJ2-3; D is unclear. V gave up 1 base and J gave up 0 bases, with 2 bases separating them. Germline V CDR1 and CDR2: SQVTM, ANQGSEA. The CDR3 spans 12 residues. This CDR3 reads CSVEGSTDTQYF. The DNA of the CDR3 is TGCAGCGTTGAAGGTAGCACAGATACGCAGTATTTT.

The gene calls are TRBV5-1 and TRBJ2-5, with a possible D match to TRBD2 (5 bases). V gave up 5 bases and J gave up 4 bases, with 12 bases separating them. Germline-derived CDR1 and CDR2 are SGHRS and YFSETQ. This CDR3 contains 13 residues. CDR3 loop: CASSRRPGETQYF. For the CDR3, the DNA is TGCGCCAGCAGTCGGAGGCCTGGAGAGACCCAGTACTTC.

This chain joins TRBV12-3 or TRBV12-4 and TRBJ1-2; D is unclear. The CDR3 sequence is 13 residues long. V was shortened by 2 bases and J by 6 bases, with 10 bases between the two germline ends. CDR3 protein: CASSLLPDDGYTF. In DNA, the CDR3 is TGTGCCAGCAGTTTACTACCGGATGATGGCTACACCTTC.

CDR3 loop: CASRAARQASYEQYF. The CDR3 DNA follows: TGTGCCAGTAGGGCGGCAAGACAGGCATCCTACGAGCAGTACTTC. The chain is built from TRBV19 and TRBJ2-7; TRBD1 might be the D (6 bases). This CDR3 contains 15 residues. The V end was cut by 6 bases, the J end by 1 base, with 16 bases between. Per the germline V gene, CDR1 is LNHDA and CDR2 is SQIVND (reference sequence).

J is TRBJ1-2 and V is TRBV4-3; D gene uncertain. Per germline, CDR1 LGHNA and CDR2 YSLEER. Trimming took off 0 bases at V and 6 bases at J, with 17 bases between the two ends. The CDR3 contains 16 residues. Here the CDR3 DNA reads TGCGCCAGCAGCCAAGATCGGGCGGGGTTTTGGAATGGCTACACCTTC. Protein product: CASSQDRAGFWNGYTF.

This chain connects TRBV5-1 to TRBJ1-1; D perhaps matches TRBD1 (6 bases). Germline V lookup: CDR1 SGHRS, CDR2 YFSETQ. Deletions cut 0 bases from V and 6 bases from J, with 9 bases between. CDR3 length equals 13 residues. CDR3 protein: CASSLVGTSEAFF. As DNA, the CDR3 is TGCGCCAGCAGCTTGGTAGGGACATCTGAAGCTTTCTTT. Together with reference TRBV5-1 and TRBJ1-1, the CDR3 gives the full variable domain: KAGVTQTPRYLIKTRGQQVTLSCSPISGHRSVSWYQQTPGQGLQFLFEYFSETQRNKGNFPGRFSGRQFSNSRSEMNVSTLELGDSALYLCASSLVGTSEAFFGQGTRLTVV.

The chain recombines TRBV2 with TRBJ2-7, with 9 bases aligning to TRBD2. The CDR3 covers 15 residues. The V gene end was trimmed by 0 bases and the J gene end by 6 bases; junction bases not matched to a gene: 6. The germline CDR1 and CDR2 sequences are SNHLY and FYNNEI. CDR3 region: CASSEARLAASEQYF. The CDR3 DNA reads TGTGCCAGCAGTGAAGCTCGACTAGCGGCGAGCGAGCAGTACTTC. Variable domain in full (rest from reference TRBV2 and TRBJ2-7): EPEVTQTPSHQVTQMGQEVILRCVPISNHLYFYWYRQILGQKVEFLVSFYNNEISEKSEIFDDQFSVERPDGSNFTLKIRSTKLEDSAMYFCASSEARLAASEQYFGPGTRLTVT.

This chain joins TRBV28 and TRBJ1-5, with D uncertain. The CDR3 has 14 amino acids. V was cut by 4 bases and J by 1 base, with 8 bases left in between. Germline CDR1 reads MDHEN; CDR2 reads SYDVKM. The CDR3 DNA reads as TGTGCCAGCAGTTGGTCGGGAAGCAATCAGCCCCAGCATTTT. It encodes CASSWSGSNQPQHF.

The rearrangement links TRBV7-9 to TRBJ2-7, with unresolved D. The germline V and J ends were trimmed by 7 bases and 0 bases, with 10 bases remaining between them. Per germline, CDR1 SEHNR and CDR2 FQNEAQ (reference sequence). The CDR3 extends over 13 amino acids. The CDR3 loop is CASTNWSSYEQYF. In DNA, the CDR3 is TGTGCCAGCACCAATTGGAGCTCCTACGAGCAGTACTTC.

The chain is built from TRBV29-1 and TRBJ1-5, with D possibly matching TRBD1 (6 bases). This CDR3 has 13 residues. V shed 4 bases and J shed 4 bases, with 11 bases lying between them. The germline V gene has CDR1 SQVTM and CDR2 ANQGSEA. CDR3 loop: CSVVGAWNQPQHF. DNA of the CDR3: TGCAGCGTTGTGGGGGCATGGAATCAGCCCCAGCATTTT.

The chain has TRBV6-5 and TRBJ1-1; 7 bases agree with TRBD1. V was clipped by 6 bases and J by 4 bases; unmatched bases: 8. CDR3 size: 14 residues. Germline values: CDR1 MNHEY, CDR2 SVGAGI. CDR3 nucleotides: TGTGCCAGCAGAGGGGGCCGGGGGGCCACTGAAGCTTTCTTT. Residues: CASRGGRGATEAFF.

The chain recombines TRBV6-1 with TRBJ1-5; D not resolved. CDR1 is MNHNS, CDR2 SASEGT, per germline. This CDR3 has 17 amino acids. V lost 2 bases to trimming and J lost 0 bases, with 14 bases between them. CDR3 nucleotides: TGTGCCAGCAGTGAAAGGGCCGGAGGAAATAGCAATCAGCCCCAGCATTTT. The encoded protein is CASSERAGGNSNQPQHF.

This sequence joins TRBV7-2 and TRBJ2-3; no reliable D call. The CDR3 runs 17 residues. Trimming left V 2 bases short and J 3 bases short, with 18 bases between. Germline V gene data show CDR1 as SGHTA and CDR2 as FQGNSA. CDR3 sequence reads: CASSLTPPPHWTDTQYF. CDR3 coding DNA: TGTGCCAGCAGCTTAACCCCTCCCCCTCATTGGACAGATACGCAGTATTTT.

The chain is built from TRBV19 and TRBJ1-1, with 7 bases fitting TRBD1. V lost 6 bases, J lost 0 bases, and 4 bases stayed unmatched. The CDR3 runs to 14 residues. CDR1 and CDR2 from the germline V gene are LNHDA and SQIVND (reference sequence). The CDR3 loop is CASRRDRVNTEAFF. The CDR3 DNA is TGTGCCAGTAGGCGGGACAGAGTGAACACTGAAGCTTTCTTT.

This chain joins TRBV18 and TRBJ2-5, with 7 bases lining up with TRBD1. Unmatched junction bases numbered 3, after V lost 4 bases and J lost 4 bases. CDR1 and CDR2 (germline): KGHSH, LQKENI. This CDR3 region has 13 residues. CDR3 sequence (DNA): TGTGCCAGCTCACAACCAGGGGGAGAGACCCAGTACTTC. It encodes CASSQPGGETQYF.

The chain links TRBV10-3 to TRBJ1-3, with D tentatively TRBD1 (5 bases). Germline V lookup: CDR1 ENHRY, CDR2 SYGVKD. Trimming left V 0 bases short and J 0 bases short, with 15 bases between. This CDR3 has 18 amino acids. The CDR3: CAISESRGRGPSGNTIYF. CDR3 DNA sequence: TGTGCCATCAGTGAGTCTCGTGGAAGGGGTCCCTCTGGAAACACCATATATTTT.

This clone was recorded once. The chain employs TRBV6-1 and TRBJ1-1; TRBD1 might be the D (5 bases). Deletions cut 1 base from V and 1 base from J, with 10 bases between. Germline values: CDR1 MNHNS, CDR2 SASEGT. There are 15 residues in the CDR3. DNA of the CDR3: TGTGCCAGCAGTGAAGTACCAGGGCCGAACACTGAAGCTTTCTTT. Protein product: CASSEVPGPNTEAFF.

CDR3 nucleotides: TGCGCCAGCAGTCAATCCATACTAGCGGGGCTCTGCAACGGAGAGACCCAGTACTTC. This translates into CASSQSILAGLCNGETQYF. The chain combines TRBV23-1 with TRBJ2-5; 10 nucleotides match TRBD2. TRBV23-1 is annotated as an ORF whose role is uncertain. The CDR3 covers 19 residues. Trimming at V came to 0 bases and at J to 4 bases, leaving 14 bases not matched to a gene.

The rearrangement links TRBV10-3 to TRBJ1-5, with TRBD1 as a possible D gene (5 bases). Between the trimmed V and J ends, which lost 2 bases and 7 bases, there was a span of 9 bases. The germline V gene encodes CDR1 ENHRY and CDR2 SYGVKD. The CDR3 contains 13 residues. The CDR3 DNA reads as TGTGCCATCAGTGAGCGGGGCAGCCAGCCCCAGCATTTT. It yields the protein CAISERGSQPQHF.

J is TRBJ1-1 and V is TRBV6-5, with D unclear. This CDR3 spans 13 amino acids. Germline V gene sequence: CDR1 MNHEY, CDR2 SVGAGI. V was trimmed by 8 bases and J by 0 bases, leaving 10 bases between them. The CDR3 region has the DNA TGTGCCAGCTCGGCGGTAGTGAACACTGAAGCTTTCTTT. It is translated as CASSAVVNTEAFF.